This T cell receptor beta chain originates from a study of blood T cell repertoires in COVID-19. In the study overall: PBMCs, B-cell-depleted T cells, or T cells provided the cDNA or gDNA that made up the material.

In the original workflow: It was from reference gene primer amplification that nucleated cell counts were estimated. Profiling relied on immunoSEQ multiplex PCR, and the TCRdb table lists in-frame clones only, not all of them. V and J calls and clone size are as listed in that table; D and trimming were resolved from the DNA. The table has 53,000 or so clones, 90% seen once. There are 15 residues in the CDR3. From germline, CDR1 is SGDLS and CDR2 YYNGEE. Trimming pared 0 bases from V and 5 bases from J, leaving 9 bases between. The table lists this clone with a few counts. The sequencing sample was made of peripheral blood. The chain is built from TRBV9 and TRBJ1-6, with D perhaps matching TRBD1 (5 bases). The TCR originated in a human donor in a cohort sampled during active COVID-19. The CDR3 nucleotides read TGTGCCAGCAGCGTAGGCGGGGGAAATAATTCACCCCTCCACTTT. Translating gives CASSVGGGNNSPLHF.